A single sample gave rise to the 16 T cell receptor beta chains below, sequenced in a study of technical replicates of blood from a handful of donors. Assay used: immunoSEQ multiplex PCR; TCRdb lists only in-frame clones, some missing. The sample holds around 72,000 clones, roughly nine tenths seen once. Sequencing was performed on PBMCs. The receptors were sampled from a human donor in good health. Some clones in this sample may be carry-over from other donors' samples.

This sequence joins TRBV4-1 and TRBJ2-2; 7 bases are shared with TRBD1. The CDR3 sequence is 15 residues long. The V gene end was trimmed by 3 bases and the J gene end by 6 bases; junction bases not matched to a gene: 7. Germline V lookup: CDR1 MGHRA, CDR2 YSYEKL. The CDR3 is CASSQGRGMAGELFF. CDR3 coding DNA: TGCGCCAGCAGCCAGGGCAGGGGGATGGCCGGGGAGCTGTTTTTT.

The genes are TRBV5-6 and TRBJ2-1, with D possibly TRBD2 on 6 matching bases. CDR1 SGHDT and CDR2 YYEEEE come from the germline V gene. V was trimmed by 3 bases and J by 4 bases, leaving 23 bases between them. CDR3 length: 18 residues. CDR3 sequence: CASSSGGGLGQSYNEQFF. In DNA form, the CDR3 reads TGTGCCAGCAGCTCGGGTGGAGGGCTTGGGCAAAGTTACAATGAGCAGTTCTTC.

In its sample, this clone was seen a few times. V gene TRBV2 combines with J gene TRBJ1-4, with no clear D. Germline V gene data show CDR1 as SNHLY and CDR2 as FYNNEI. The germline V and J ends were trimmed by 4 bases and 6 bases, with 12 bases remaining between them. CDR3 size: 14 residues. CDR3 bases: TGTGCCAGCAGTGGATTCCTGCAGGATGAAAAACTGTTTTTT. Translating it yields CASSGFLQDEKLFF. Filled out from reference TRBV2 and TRBJ1-4, the complete variable domain reads EPEVTQTPSHQVTQMGQEVILRCVPISNHLYFYWYRQILGQKVEFLVSFYNNEISEKSEIFDDQFSVERPDGSNFTLKIRSTKLEDSAMYFCASSGFLQDEKLFFGSGTQLSVL.

V is TRBV6-1 and J is TRBJ1-6, with 7 nucleotides matching TRBD1. The J segment lost 7 bases and the V segment lost 2 bases, leaving 5 bases of the junction unmatched. Germline V gene sequence: CDR1 MNHNS, CDR2 SASEGT. This CDR3 is built from 15 residues. The CDR3 reads CASSELGTANSPLHF. The CDR3 coding sequence is TGTGCCAGCAGTGAATTAGGGACAGCAAATTCACCCCTCCACTTT.

The chain carries TRBV6-5 and TRBJ2-2, with a possible D match to TRBD1 (5 bases). This CDR3 is built from 14 residues. Trimming removed 6 bases at V and 3 bases at J, with 11 bases between. From germline, CDR1 is MNHEY and CDR2 SVGAGI. The CDR3 bases are TGTGCCAGCAGGGCCCAGGGATACACCGGGGAGCTGTTTTTT. This codes for CASRAQGYTGELFF.

J is TRBJ1-2 and V is TRBV7-2, with a tentative D call TRBD1 (5 bases). Between the trimmed V and J ends, which lost 2 bases and 7 bases, there was a span of 17 bases. This CDR3 spans 15 amino acids. Germline lookup yields CDR1 SGHTA and CDR2 FQGNSA. CDR3 sequence reads: CASSLTQGIFGGYTF. The CDR3 coding sequence is TGTGCCAGCAGCTTAACGCAGGGAATATTTGGTGGCTACACCTTC.

This chain connects TRBV15 to TRBJ2-3, with D tentatively TRBD1 (6 bases). CDR1 is LNHNV and CDR2 is YYDKDF in the germline V gene (reference sequence). V was cut by 4 bases and J by 6 bases, with 14 bases left in between. The CDR3 runs 14 residues. The CDR3 reads CATSKGTSWDTQYF. CDR3 nucleotides: TGTGCCACCAGCAAGGGGACATCCTGGGATACGCAGTATTTT.

This clone was observed once. This chain links TRBV6-5 with TRBJ1-6, with 7 bases matching TRBD1. This CDR3 is 14 amino acids long. The V gene end was trimmed by 6 bases and the J gene end by 8 bases; junction bases not matched to a gene: 7. Looked up from germline, CDR1 is MNHEY and CDR2 is SVGAGI. The CDR3 loop is CASSPRGTDSPLHF. The DNA for the CDR3 is TGTGCCAGCAGCCCCCGGGGGACAGATTCACCCCTCCACTTT.

As DNA, the CDR3 is TGTGCCAGCAGCACCGGGGGAGTGGGCTACACCTTC. Amino acids: CASSTGGVGYTF. The genes are TRBV5-6 and TRBJ1-2; D possibly corresponds to TRBD1 (5 bases). This CDR3 is 12 amino acids long. Germline CDR1 reads SGHDT; CDR2 reads YYEEEE. The V end was cut by 4 bases, the J end by 8 bases, with 12 bases between.

The chain recombines TRBV7-9 with TRBJ1-2, with 10 positions matching TRBD1. V lost 1 base to trimming and J lost 6 bases; unmatched junction nucleotides: 8. Germline CDR1 and CDR2: SEHNR and FQNEAQ (reference sequence). This CDR3 contains 16 residues. The CDR3 loop is CASSLGSAGTGDGYTF. In DNA form, the CDR3 reads TGTGCCAGCAGCTTAGGATCAGCCGGGACAGGGGATGGCTACACCTTC.

The chain carries TRBV6-5 and TRBJ2-7; 7 nucleotides agree with TRBD1. There are 14 residues in the CDR3. Germline values: CDR1 MNHEY, CDR2 SVGAGI. V lost 7 bases and J lost 2; bases outside the gene matches: 8. The CDR3 protein is CASNLPTGPYEQYF. Written as DNA, the CDR3 is TGTGCCAGCAACCTACCGACAGGGCCCTACGAGCAGTACTTC.

This chain connects TRBV18 to TRBJ1-5; tentatively, D is TRBD1 (5 bases). This CDR3 is built from 14 residues. V was cut by 3 bases and J by 3 bases, with 9 bases left in between. Germline V gene sequence: CDR1 KGHSH, CDR2 LQKENI. CDR3 nucleotide sequence: TGTGCCAGCTCACCCGGACAAATCAATCAGCCCCAGCATTTT. The encoded protein is CASSPGQINQPQHF. Full variable domain (missing parts from reference TRBV18 and TRBJ1-5): NAGVMQNPRHLVRRRGQEARLRCSPMKGHSHVYWYRQLPEEGLKFMVYLQKENIIDESGMPKERFSAEFPKEGPSILRIQQVVRGDSAAYFCASSPGQINQPQHFGDGTRLSIL.

The chain combines TRBV5-6 with TRBJ2-5; D uncertain. The germline V and J ends were trimmed by 2 bases and 0 bases, with 8 bases remaining between them. The CDR3 runs to 14 residues. CDR1 is SGHDT and CDR2 is YYEEEE in the germline V gene. The CDR3 protein is CASSFTQNQETQYF. CDR3 in DNA: TGTGCCAGCAGCTTTACGCAGAACCAAGAGACCCAGTACTTC.

The chain recombines TRBV10-3 with TRBJ1-2; the D is unclear. Trimming took 8 bases from V and 7 from J, leaving 11 bases between them. This CDR3 has 11 amino acids. Germline CDR1 and CDR2: ENHRY and SYGVKD. The DNA for the CDR3 is TGTGCCATCGGGAGGGAGGCTGGCTACACCTTC. Residues: CAIGREAGYTF.

The V and J genes are TRBV6-6 and TRBJ1-4, with TRBD1 identical over 9 bases. J gave up 11 bases and V 6 bases, and 4 bases lay outside the gene matches. The germline gives CDR1 MNHNY, CDR2 SVGAGI (reference sequence). This CDR3 has 12 amino acids. The CDR3 spells CASRLDRGKLFF. CDR3 DNA sequence: TGTGCCAGCAGACTCGACAGGGGGAAACTGTTTTTT.

This clone has only a few counts. V is TRBV11-3 and J is TRBJ1-1, with D uncertain. The CDR3 has 13 residues. Trimming took 3 bases from V and 1 from J, leaving 6 bases between them. Germline lookup yields CDR1 SGHNT and CDR2 YENEEA. For the CDR3, the DNA is TGTGCCAGCAGCTTTAACAGGAACACTGAAGCTTTCTTT. It encodes CASSFNRNTEAFF.